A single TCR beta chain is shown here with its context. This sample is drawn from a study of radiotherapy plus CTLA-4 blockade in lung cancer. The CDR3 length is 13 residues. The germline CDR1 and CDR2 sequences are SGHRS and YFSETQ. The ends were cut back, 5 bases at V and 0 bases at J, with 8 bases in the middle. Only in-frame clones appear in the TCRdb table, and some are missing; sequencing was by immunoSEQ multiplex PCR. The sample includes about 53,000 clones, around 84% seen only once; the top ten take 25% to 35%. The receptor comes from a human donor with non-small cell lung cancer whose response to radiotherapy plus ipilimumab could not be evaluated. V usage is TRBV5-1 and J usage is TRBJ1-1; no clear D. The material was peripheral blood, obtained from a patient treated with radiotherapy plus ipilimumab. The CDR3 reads CASRSDLNTEAFF. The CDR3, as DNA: TGCGCCAGCAGGAGTGATCTGAACACTGAAGCTTTCTTT. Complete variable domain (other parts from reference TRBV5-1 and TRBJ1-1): KAGVTQTPRYLIKTRGQQVTLSCSPISGHRSVSWYQQTPGQGLQFLFEYFSETQRNKGNFPGRFSGRQFSNSRSEMNVSTLELGDSALYLCASRSDLNTEAFFGQGTRLTVV.